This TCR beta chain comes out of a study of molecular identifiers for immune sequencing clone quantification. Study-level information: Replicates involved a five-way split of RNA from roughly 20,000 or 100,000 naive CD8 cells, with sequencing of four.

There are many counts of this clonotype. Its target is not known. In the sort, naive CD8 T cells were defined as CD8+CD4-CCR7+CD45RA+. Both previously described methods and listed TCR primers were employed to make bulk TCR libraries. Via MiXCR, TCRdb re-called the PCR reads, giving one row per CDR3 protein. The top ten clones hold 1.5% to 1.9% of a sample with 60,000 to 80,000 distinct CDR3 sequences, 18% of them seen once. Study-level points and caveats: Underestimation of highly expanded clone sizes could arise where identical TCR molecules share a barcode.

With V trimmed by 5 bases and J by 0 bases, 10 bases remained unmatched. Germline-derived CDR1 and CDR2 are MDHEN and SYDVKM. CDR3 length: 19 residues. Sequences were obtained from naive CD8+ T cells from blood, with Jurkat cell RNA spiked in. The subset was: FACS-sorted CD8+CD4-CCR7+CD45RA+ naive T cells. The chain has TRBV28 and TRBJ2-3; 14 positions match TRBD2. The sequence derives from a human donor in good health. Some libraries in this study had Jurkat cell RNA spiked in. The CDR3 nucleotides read TGTGCCAGCAGTGACCCCGGGACTAGCGGGAGTCAGAGCACAGATACGCAGTATTTT. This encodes CASSDPGTSGSQSTDTQYF.